Below, 13 T cell receptor beta chains from the same sample are listed, as sequenced in a study of CD8+CD57+ T cells in acquired aplastic anemia. TCR beta VDJ and CDR3 were profiled, and genomic DNA was the template. TCRdb recomputed calls from the reads with MiXCR, one row per CDR3 protein. The sample lists 200,000 to 250,000 distinct CDR3 sequences; 30% to 40% were seen once. The sample was sorted CD4+, CD8+, or CD8+CD57+ T cells (not recorded which) from PBMCs. The source of these receptors is a human donor in good health, serving as a control.

Regarding this clonotype: One end of the junction does not line up with germline, which may come from a read error. The gene calls are TRBV7-6 and TRBJ2-2; perhaps TRBD2 as D (5 bases). The germline V gene encodes CDR1 SGHVS and CDR2 FNYEAQ. This CDR3 is 18 amino acids long. This chain's CDR3 is CASSVAIPGLANTGELFF. CDR3 DNA: TGTGCCAGCAGCGTAGCCATCCCCGGACTGGCTAACACCGGGGAGCTGTTTTTT. Drawing the rest from reference TRBV7-6 and TRBJ2-2, the complete variable domain is GAGVSQSPRYKVTKRGQDVALRCDPISGHVSLYWYRQALGQGPEFLTYFNYEAQQDKSGLPNDRFSAERPEGSISTLTIQRTEQRDSAMYRCASSVAIPGLANTGELFFGEGSRLTVL.

Regarding this clonotype: This may be a read error: a much more frequent sequence differs by one nucleotide. This chain joins TRBV2 and TRBJ2-2; possibly TRBD2 for D (6 bases). CDR1 SNHLY and CDR2 FYNNEI come from the germline V gene. The CDR3 runs 13 residues. In nucleotides, the CDR3 is TGTGCCACCCGGAGGGATGGCACCGGGGGGCTGTTTTTT. Its protein product is CATRRDGTGGLFF.

This sequence joins TRBV7-8 and TRBJ2-2; D is unresolved. The V end was cut by 1 base, the J end by 6 bases, with 6 bases between. Germline V CDR1 and CDR2: SGHVS, FQNEAQ. The CDR3 extends over 13 amino acids. The CDR3: CASSLVGAGELFF. The CDR3 DNA is TGTGCCAGCAGCTTAGTCGGCGCCGGGGAGCTGTTTTTT.

This clonotype was seen a few times. The CDR3: CASSSVTTGDTQYF. The CDR3 DNA reads as TGTGCCAGCAGTTCGGTCACTACCGGAGATACGCAGTATTTT. This chain joins TRBV6-5 and TRBJ2-3; D is ambiguous. This CDR3 region has 14 residues. CDR1 is MNHEY, CDR2 SVGAGI, per germline. The V gene lost 4 bases and the J gene lost 5 bases, with 13 bases spanning the gap.

The V gene is TRBV19, the J gene TRBJ1-1, with unresolved D. The V and J ends lost 1 base and 4 bases respectively, with 28 bases between them. The CDR3 contains 20 residues. Per the germline V gene, CDR1 is LNHDA and CDR2 is SQIVND (reference sequence). CDR3 sequence reads: CASSIAPGSKARSVSTEAFF. For the CDR3, the DNA is TGTGCCAGTAGTATAGCTCCTGGATCCAAGGCCCGATCGGTGAGCACTGAAGCTTTCTTT.

This clonotype has a count of ten or more. CDR3 nucleotide sequence: TGTGCCAGCAGCTTATATCGGGGTCAAGAGACCCAGTACTTC. The encoded protein is CASSLYRGQETQYF. The chain recombines TRBV7-2 with TRBJ2-5; perhaps TRBD2 as D (5 bases). CDR1 and CDR2 from the germline V gene are SGHTA and FQGNSA. CDR3 size: 14 residues. V dropped 2 bases and J dropped 2 bases, with 9 bases sitting between them.

The genes are TRBV25-1 and TRBJ1-1; no definite D call. Germline V CDR1 and CDR2: MGHDK, SYGVNS. There are 13 residues in the CDR3. V gave up 7 bases and J gave up 1 base, with 10 bases separating them. CDR3 amino acids: CASIRGENTEAFF. The CDR3 coding sequence is TGTGCCAGCATTCGGGGTGAGAACACTGAAGCTTTCTTT.

This chain joins TRBV4-1 and TRBJ1-5; 8 nucleotides align to TRBD1. Per germline, CDR1 MGHRA and CDR2 YSYEKL. There are 15 residues in the CDR3. V gave up 2 bases and J gave up 4 bases; unmatched junction bases: 4. DNA for the CDR3: TGCGCCAGCAGCCAATCCGGACAGGGTAATCAGCCCCAGCATTTT. The encoded protein is CASSQSGQGNQPQHF.

The chain joins TRBV12-3 or TRBV12-4 to TRBJ2-3; TRBD2 agrees at 12 bases. The ends lost 2 bases at V and 4 bases at J; junction bases unmatched: 7. The CDR3 covers 17 residues. The CDR3 reads CASSLWASGRASDTQYF. CDR3 coding DNA: TGTGCCAGCAGTTTATGGGCTAGCGGGAGGGCCTCAGATACGCAGTATTTT.

This clonotype was recorded at least ten times. This chain joins TRBV20-1 and TRBJ2-1, with 10 nucleotides matching TRBD2. Germline CDR1 DFQATT, CDR2 SNEGSKA (reference sequence). V lost 0 bases, J lost 7 bases, and 6 bases stayed unmatched. This CDR3 region has 15 residues. Here the CDR3 DNA reads TGCAGTGCTAGAGAACCTAGCGGGGGAATAAATGAGCAGTTCTTC. Protein: CSAREPSGGINEQFF.

The chain is built from TRBV3-1 and TRBJ1-2; weak D call: TRBD1 (5 bases). This CDR3 contains 15 residues. V lost 0 bases, J lost 4 bases, and 12 bases lay in between. Germline loops: CDR1 LGHDT, CDR2 YNNKEL (reference sequence). In nucleotides, the CDR3 is TGTGCCAGCAGCCAAGAGGAGGGGACTCGCTATGGCTACACCTTC. Protein sequence: CASSQEEGTRYGYTF.

V and J are TRBV20-1 and TRBJ2-7, with TRBD2 as a possible D gene (7 bases). Deletions cut 8 bases from V and 5 bases from J, with 31 bases between. CDR1 is DFQATT, CDR2 SNEGSKA, per germline (reference sequence). The CDR3 contains 17 residues. In DNA, the CDR3 is TGCAGTACCCCCGCCACGGGGGGCCCATATATGACCAACGAGCAGTACTTC. It yields the protein CSTPATGGPYMTNEQYF.

A remark on this clonotype: Just one base apart from a much larger clone, this may be a read error. This is likely a read error, given that the CDR3 carries no conserved phenylalanine or tryptophan at its end. The chain has TRBV20-1 and TRBJ2-5; no clear D. Germline CDR1 reads DFQATT; CDR2 reads SNEGSKA (reference sequence). The CDR3 contains 13 residues. The ends were cut back, 6 bases at V and 0 bases at J, with 11 bases in the middle. CDR3 nucleotides: TGCAGTGCCAAGGCGGCGTACCAAGAGACCCAGTACTCC. Protein: CSAKAAYQETQYS.